A single sample gave rise to the 24 T cell receptor beta chains below, sequenced in a study of blood T cell repertoires in COVID-19. The data were produced by immunoSEQ multiplex PCR, yet TCRdb's version contains in-frame clones alone and is incomplete. The data hold about 53,000 clones, with just under 90% observed a single time. Material for sequencing was peripheral blood. The receptor source for this set is a man aged 45-60 years with acute or convalescent COVID-19.

The chain recombines TRBV7-3 with TRBJ2-1; TRBD2 matches at 9 bases. CDR1 is SGHTA, CDR2 FQGTGA, per germline. The V segment lost 6 bases and the J segment 8 bases; nucleotides outside the gene matches: 11. The length of the CDR3 is 15 residues. DNA of the CDR3: TGTGCCAGCAGGGGCCGTGGTAGCGGGAGTGATGAGCAGTTCTTC. Translated: CASRGRGSGSDEQFF.

This clone was found once. This chain joins TRBV14 and TRBJ1-1, with D possibly being TRBD1 (6 bases). Germline V gene sequence: CDR1 SGHDN, CDR2 FVKESK. Trimming removed 4 bases from V and 11 bases from J, with 17 bases in between. The CDR3 sequence is 13 residues long. CDR3 sequence reads: CASSPEGQPGAFF. CDR3 in DNA: TGTGCCAGCAGCCCCGAAGGACAGCCGGGCGCTTTCTTT.

V gene TRBV6-5 combines with J gene TRBJ1-5; maybe TRBD1 (6 bases). The CDR3 is 14 residues long. CDR1 and CDR2 (germline): MNHEY, SVGAGI. Trimming removed 5 bases at V and 4 bases at J, with 12 bases between. CDR3 sequence: CASSRGGRNQPQHF. The CDR3 DNA is TGTGCCAGCAGTAGAGGGGGAAGGAATCAGCCCCAGCATTTT.

This chain connects TRBV21-1 to TRBJ2-7; TRBD1 was called by the table and not checked on the DNA. TRBV21-1 represents a pseudogene. CDR3 length: 14 amino acids. CDR3 in amino acids: CASNSTGRSYEQYF. CDR3 DNA sequence: TGTGCCAGCAACTCGACAGGACGCTCCTACGAGCAGTACTTC.

The V call is TRBV24-1, the J call TRBJ2-5; 10 bases match TRBD2. Germline CDR1 and CDR2: KGHDR and SFDVKD. After removal of 5 bases from V and 0 bases from J, the junction contained 8 bases not matched to a gene. The CDR3 is 17 amino acids. In DNA form, the CDR3 reads TGTGCCACCAGTGGCACTAGCGGGACGGCGTACCAAGAGACCCAGTACTTC. Translation gives CATSGTSGTAYQETQYF.

The chain combines TRBV6-4 with TRBJ2-1; 7 bases match TRBD1. V dropped 2 bases and J dropped 2; count of bases not matched to a gene: 3. The length of the CDR3 is 15 residues. Germline values: CDR1 MRHNA, CDR2 SNTAGT. CDR3 bases: TGTGCCAGCAGTGACACAGGGACAGCCTACAATGAGCAGTTCTTC. It encodes CASSDTGTAYNEQFF.

For the CDR3, the DNA is TGTGCCAGCAGCCAAGTATGGCCGAACACTGAAGCTTTCTTT. Its translation: CASSQVWPNTEAFF. The rearrangement links TRBV4-2 to TRBJ1-1, with D uncertain. The V gene lost 1 base and the J gene lost 1 base, with 7 bases spanning the gap. The CDR3 has 14 amino acids. The germline CDR1 and CDR2 sequences are LGHNA and YNFKEQ.

V is TRBV5-6 and J is TRBJ2-2; 10 bases are a match to TRBD2. The J segment lost 4 bases and the V segment lost 1 base, leaving 4 bases of the junction unmatched. The CDR3 length is 16 residues. CDR1 and CDR2 (germline): SGHDT, YYEEEE. In DNA, the CDR3 is TGTGCCAGCAGCTTGATCTCTAGCGGGGGCACCGGGGAGCTGTTTTTT. This codes for CASSLISSGGTGELFF.

This sequence joins TRBV5-4 and TRBJ1-2; 9 nucleotides line up with TRBD1. V shed 4 bases and J 3 bases; nucleotides not matched to a gene: 4. The CDR3 totals 14 residues. The germline CDR1 and CDR2 sequences are SGHNT and YYREEE (reference sequence). The CDR3 is CASSPGQGYYGYTF. The DNA for the CDR3 is TGTGCCAGCAGCCCGGGACAGGGTTACTATGGCTACACCTTC.

The genes are TRBV10-3 and TRBJ1-1; maybe TRBD1 (5 bases). The CDR3 has 17 residues. Germline V lookup: CDR1 ENHRY, CDR2 SYGVKD. V gave up 0 bases and J gave up 4 bases, with 18 bases separating them. The DNA for the CDR3 is TGTGCCATCAGTGAGTCGAAAGTGTTAAGGGGAGGCACTGAAGCTTTCTTT. Its translation: CAISESKVLRGGTEAFF.

V and J are TRBV6-5 and TRBJ1-6, with D hard to call. This CDR3 has 14 amino acids. The V end lost 6 bases, the J end lost 8 bases, and 14 bases lay between the germline ends. CDR1 and CDR2 (germline): MNHEY, SVGAGI. The CDR3 nucleotides are TGTGCCAGCAGGTCCGACGGTGGAGATTCACCCCTCCACTTT. The encoded protein is CASRSDGGDSPLHF.

The chain employs TRBV18 and TRBJ2-5; 10 bases fit TRBD2. This CDR3 is built from 15 residues. The V and J ends lost 3 bases and 5 bases, in that order; junction bases with no gene match: 6. From germline, CDR1 is KGHSH and CDR2 LQKENI. The CDR3 nucleotides read TGTGCCAGCTCACCCCTAGCGGGGGACGGGGAGACCCAGTACTTC. This sequence encodes CASSPLAGDGETQYF.

This clone was picked up one time. The CDR3 region is CASSLGGGTNEKLFF. For the CDR3, the DNA is TGTGCCAGCAGCTTGGGTGGAGGAACTAATGAAAAACTGTTTTTT. The rearrangement links TRBV5-6 to TRBJ1-4, with D unclear. The CDR3 totals 15 residues. Germline V lookup: CDR1 SGHDT, CDR2 YYEEEE. V lost 0 bases to trimming and J lost 1 base, with 7 bases between them.

The V call is TRBV11-3, the J call TRBJ1-1; a weak D match, TRBD1 (5 bases). Trimming cost V 0 bases and J 6 bases, with 8 bases left between them. Germline loops: CDR1 SGHNT, CDR2 YENEEA. The CDR3 runs 13 residues. The CDR3 bases are TGTGCCAGCAGCTTAGAGCAGGGTGCTGAAGCTTTCTTT. It yields the protein CASSLEQGAEAFF.

The chain carries TRBV24-1 and TRBJ2-3; 7 bases line up with TRBD2. This CDR3 is 14 amino acids long. V shed 5 bases and J 1 base; nucleotides not matched to a gene: 2. CDR1 is KGHDR, CDR2 SFDVKD, per germline. CDR3 nucleotide sequence: TGTGCCACCAGTGGGCTAGCGGGCACAGATACGCAGTATTTT. Translation gives CATSGLAGTDTQYF.

This chain links TRBV27 with TRBJ2-7, with D tentatively TRBD2 (5 bases). Germline V lookup: CDR1 MNHEY, CDR2 SMNVEV (reference sequence). Trimming took off 4 bases at V and 0 bases at J, with 13 bases between the two ends. The CDR3 has 15 residues. CDR3 DNA sequence: TGTGCCAGCAGTTCTCTAGCTGCCAACTCCTACGAGCAGTACTTC. This codes for CASSSLAANSYEQYF.

The genes are TRBV7-3 and TRBJ2-1; no reliable D call. Trimming cost V 5 bases and J 3 bases, with 11 bases left between them. CDR3 size: 14 residues. CDR1 is SGHTA, CDR2 FQGTGA, per germline. CDR3 loop: CASSPRQGYNEQFF. Written as DNA, the CDR3 is TGTGCCAGCAGCCCCAGACAAGGCTACAATGAGCAGTTCTTC.

This clone showed up just a few times. The chain employs TRBV5-8 and TRBJ2-1; possibly TRBD1 for D (6 bases). CDR1 and CDR2 from the germline V gene are SGHTS and YDEGEE. Trimming stripped 4 bases from V and 0 bases from J, with 11 bases between. This CDR3 is 15 amino acids long. The CDR3 region is CASSKTGSSYNEQFF. CDR3 DNA sequence: TGTGCCAGCAGCAAGACAGGAAGCTCCTACAATGAGCAGTTCTTC.

The rearrangement links TRBV3-1 (or the pseudogene TRBV3-2) to TRBJ2-7; the match to TRBD1 covers 9 bases. With V trimmed by 2 bases and J by 5 bases, 7 bases remained unmatched. CDR3 size: 15 residues. Germline CDR1 and CDR2: LGHDT and YNNKEL (reference sequence). The CDR3 sequence is CASSQLGQGFNEQYF. CDR3 DNA sequence: TGTGCCAGCAGCCAATTAGGACAGGGGTTCAACGAGCAGTACTTC.

CDR3 region: CASSFPGGSYNEQFF. The CDR3 coding sequence is TGTGCCAGCAGCTTCCCTGGCGGGAGTTACAATGAGCAGTTCTTC. This chain connects TRBV11-2 to TRBJ2-1, with 7 bases that match TRBD2. The CDR3 extends over 15 amino acids. The V gene end was trimmed by 3 bases and the J gene end by 4 bases; junction bases not matched to a gene: 6. In germline, CDR1 is SGHAT, CDR2 FQNNGV.

The gene calls are TRBV19 and TRBJ1-2, with D possibly matching TRBD1 (5 bases). Germline V gene data show CDR1 as LNHDA and CDR2 as SQIVND (reference sequence). The V end lost 7 bases, the J end lost 4 bases, and 13 bases lay between the germline ends. The CDR3 is 13 amino acids. The CDR3 sequence is CASTDQGGYGYTF. The CDR3 nucleotides are TGTGCCAGTACCGATCAGGGTGGCTATGGCTACACCTTC.

The chain links TRBV28 to TRBJ2-7; 8 nucleotides line up with TRBD2. This CDR3 has 13 residues. Germline assignment: CDR1 MDHEN and CDR2 SYDVKM. Trimming cost V 3 bases and J 4 bases; bases outside gene matches: 2. For the CDR3, the DNA is TGTGCCAGCAGTTTGCCTAGCGGGTACGAGCAGTACTTC. It is translated as CASSLPSGYEQYF.

The chain links TRBV18 to TRBJ1-2; TRBD1 matches at 8 bases. Per the germline V gene, CDR1 is KGHSH and CDR2 is LQKENI. The CDR3 loop spans 16 amino acids. V shed 4 bases, J shed 4 bases, and the junction held 11 bases outside the gene matches. As DNA, the CDR3 is TGTGCCAGCTCACAAAACGGACAGGGACCAAGCTATGGCTACACCTTC. It is translated as CASSQNGQGPSYGYTF.

This chain connects TRBV28 to TRBJ2-5, with 10 bases identical to TRBD2. The germline gives CDR1 MDHEN, CDR2 SYDVKM. There are 16 residues in the CDR3. J gave up 0 bases and V 5 bases, and 6 bases lay outside the gene matches. CDR3 sequence reads: CASSAGLADYQETQYF. The CDR3, as DNA: TGTGCCAGCAGTGCCGGACTAGCGGACTACCAAGAGACCCAGTACTTC.